This T cell receptor (beta chain) was retrieved from a study of control samples from healthy donors and cancer patients. V was clipped by 6 bases and J by 5 bases, with 8 bases between them. Germline lookup yields CDR1 MDHEN and CDR2 SYDVKM. This CDR3 has 12 amino acids. Measured with immunoSEQ multiplex PCR; TCRdb has only the in-frame clones, and not every one. The sample shows some 150,000 clones, about 93% of them seen only once. This rearrangement joins TRBV28 to TRBJ1-5, with D unresolved. Sample: blood. The TCR comes from a man aged 50 to 60 in good health. This CDR3 is CASSLRYQPQHF. The CDR3 DNA reads as TGTGCCAGCAGCCTACGCTATCAGCCCCAGCATTTT.